This is a list of T cell receptor beta chains from one sample in a study of blood T cell repertoires in COVID-19. The table came from immunoSEQ multiplex PCR; TCRdb's copy has only in-frame clones and leaves some out. The sample has under 300,000 clones; more than 75% are singletons. Sequenced sample: PBMCs or T cells enriched from blood (not recorded which). These receptors all stem from a man younger than 35 who had recovered from COVID-19. The CDR3 runs from the conserved cysteine through the conserved F or W. A D gene is named only where the DNA matches it firmly. Clone size is stated in some rows and not others, as once, few, many or a class when expanded.

V gene	D gene	J gene	clone size	CDR3 DNA	CDR3 protein
TRBV30	TRBD2	TRBJ2-1	NA	TGTGCCTGGAGTGCGGGGCTAGCGGGGGGTACGCAGTTCTTC	CAWSAGLAGGTQFF
TRBV23-1	NA	TRBJ1-1	few	TGCGCCAGCAGCCTCAAGCTTACAGGGCCCCCTATGAACACTGAAGCTTTCTTT	CASSLKLTGPPMNTEAFF
TRBV11-3	TRBD2	TRBJ2-1	NA	TGTGCCAGCAGCTTTAGCGGGGGGCCCTACAATGAGCAGTTCTTC	CASSFSGGPYNEQFF
TRBV29-1	TRBD1	TRBJ1-2	few	TGCAGCGCCAGACAGGGCGGCGACTATGGCTACACCTTC	CSARQGGDYGYTF
TRBV28	TRBD1	TRBJ1-1	NA	TGTGCCAGCAGGAAACGGGACAGGGGGTGGGTGGACACTGAAGCTTTCTTT	CASRKRDRGWVDTEAFF
TRBV27	TRBD1	TRBJ1-6	NA	TGTGCCAGCAGTCGGACAGGGGGCAATTCACCCCTCCACTTT	CASSRTGGNSPLHF
TRBV11-3	TRBD1	TRBJ1-1	NA	TGTGCCAGCAGCTTAGGGTATGGACAGGGTCTAACTTTCTTT	CASSLGYGQGLTFF
TRBV3-1/TRBV3-2	NA	TRBJ2-1	NA	TGTGCCAGCAGCCAAAACAGAGAACCCTACAATGAGCAGTTCTTC	CASSQNREPYNEQFF
TRBV7-6	NA	TRBJ1-6	NA	TGTGCCAGCAGCTCGGGACTTCCCCCCGGGGTGAATTCACCCCTCCACTTT	CASSSGLPPGVNSPLHF
TRBV30	TRBD1	TRBJ1-5	NA	TGTGCCTGGAACCGACCGGGACAGGGAGGTTTTCGCACTCAGCCCCAGCATTTT	CAWNRPGQGGFRTQPQHF
TRBV5-1	NA	TRBJ2-1	NA	TGCGCCAGCAGCTTGGGGGTCAGGAAGGAGCAGTTCTTC	CASSLGVRKEQFF
TRBV18	TRBD2	TRBJ2-6	NA	TGTGCCAGCTCACCGGGAGGGGACGGGGCCAACGTCCTGACTTTC	CASSPGGDGANVLTF
TRBV5-1	TRBD1	TRBJ1-2	NA	TGCGCCAGCAGCCCCGGACAGGGGAAGTCTATAGGCTACACCTTC	CASSPGQGKSIGYTF
TRBV5-1	TRBD1	TRBJ2-3	once	TGCGCCAGCAGCTTGCGGCTCAGGGACAGGGGGGAAGCAGATACGCAGTATTTT	CASSLRLRDRGEADTQYF
TRBV28	TRBD1	TRBJ2-7	NA	TGTGCCAGCAGCCTCCCACAGGGGTTAAGGGAGCAGTACTTC	CASSLPQGLREQYF
TRBV27	TRBD2	TRBJ2-1	NA	TGTGCCAGCAGCTACTCTGGGCCTAGCGGGAGGGCTGAGCAGTTCTTC	CASSYSGPSGRAEQFF
TRBV7-9	TRBD2	TRBJ2-1	NA	TGTGCCAGCAGCCAGAGACATAGCGGGAGGGTCAATGAGCAGTTCTTC	CASSQRHSGRVNEQFF
TRBV19	NA	TRBJ2-1	NA	TGTGCCAGTGCGTCCTCGTCGGCGGGGGCCCTTGGAGATGAGCAGTTCTTC	CASASSSAGALGDEQFF
TRBV5-1	TRBD2	TRBJ2-5	NA	TGCGCCAGCAGCCCGGGACTACGTCTCGGAGAGACCCAGTACTTC	CASSPGLRLGETQYF
TRBV5-1	NA	TRBJ2-7	NA	TGCGCCAGCAGGTCAGGGGCTTCCTACGAGCAGTACTTC	CASRSGASYEQYF
TRBV7-6	TRBD1	TRBJ2-7	NA	TGTGCCAGCAGCGACAGGGCTTACGAGCAGTACTTC	CASSDRAYEQYF
TRBV2	TRBD1	TRBJ2-7	few	TGTGCCAGCAGCCCGACAGGGATCAACGAGCAGTACTTC	CASSPTGINEQYF
TRBV6-5	NA	TRBJ1-1	NA	TGTGCCAGCAGTTACTCAGAAGCGAACACTGAAGCTTTCTTT	CASSYSEANTEAFF
TRBV12-5	TRBD2	TRBJ2-7	NA	TGTGCTAGTGGAAACAATCCAGGCCGGGGGGTCTACGAGCAGTACTTC	CASGNNPGRGVYEQYF
TRBV6-5	TRBD1	TRBJ2-3	NA	TGTGCCAGCAGTTACATGGGACAGTTGGATACGCAGTATTTT	CASSYMGQLDTQYF
TRBV4-1	TRBD2	TRBJ2-7	NA	TGCGCCAGCAGCCAAGCGGGAGGGACTGTTTACGAGCAGTACTTC	CASSQAGGTVYEQYF
TRBV4-1	NA	TRBJ2-3	NA	TGCGCCAGCAGCCAATACGGGAGCGGAACAGATACGCAGTATTTT	CASSQYGSGTDTQYF
TRBV10-3	NA	TRBJ1-6	NA	TGTGCCGGACAACAGGGATGGGAGGGTTCACCCCTCCACTTT	CAGQQGWEGSPLHF
TRBV9	TRBD2	TRBJ2-7	NA	TGTGCCAGCAGCGCCTTGACTAGCCAGCGCTTGAACGAGCAGTACTTC	CASSALTSQRLNEQYF
TRBV11-3	NA	TRBJ2-2	NA	TGTGCCAGCAGCCCTCGGAGGGGGGAGCTGTTTTTT	CASSPRRGELFF
TRBV7-9	NA	TRBJ2-7	NA	TGTGCCAGCAGCCTTAATTTTAACTCCGAGCAGTACTTC	CASSLNFNSEQYF
TRBV5-6	TRBD1	TRBJ2-7	few	TGTGCCAGCAGCTCTACAGGGGGGTTCTACGAGCAGTACTTC	CASSSTGGFYEQYF
TRBV5-1	NA	TRBJ2-7	NA	TGCGCCAGCAGACAGGGTAGCTACGAGCAGTACTTC	CASRQGSYEQYF
TRBV3-1/TRBV3-2	NA	TRBJ2-1	NA	TGTGCCAGCAGCCAAACAGGTCCGTACAATGAGCAGTTCTTC	CASSQTGPYNEQFF
TRBV23-1	TRBD1	TRBJ1-2	NA	TGCGCCAGCAGTCGGACAGGGCGAATCTATGGCTACACCTTC	CASSRTGRIYGYTF
TRBV28	TRBD2	TRBJ2-7	NA	TGTGCCAGCACGGGGGGGCCTACCCTCGGAGTCTACGAGCAGTACTTC	CASTGGPTLGVYEQYF
TRBV11-2	NA	TRBJ1-2	NA	TGTGCCAGCAGCTTAGATGGAGGGTTCGGCTACACCTTC	CASSLDGGFGYTF
TRBV7-2	TRBD2	TRBJ2-7	NA	TGTGCCAGCAGCTTCCAGCGGGGGGGATACGAGCAGTACTTC	CASSFQRGGYEQYF
TRBV19	TRBD1	TRBJ1-5	NA	TGTGCCAGCGAACAGGGGGTGAGCAATCAGCCCCAGCATTTT	CASEQGVSNQPQHF
TRBV30	NA	TRBJ2-5	NA	TGTGCCTGGAATTGGGGCGGGGCAGAGACCCAGTACTTC	CAWNWGGAETQYF
TRBV10-3	TRBD2	TRBJ2-5	NA	TGTGCCATCAGTGAATTAGCGGGGGAGGGGACCCAGTACTTC	CAISELAGEGTQYF
TRBV27	TRBD2	TRBJ2-1	NA	TGTGCCAGCAGTTTTATGGCGGGGGTTAGCTCCTACAATGAGCAGTTCTTC	CASSFMAGVSSYNEQFF